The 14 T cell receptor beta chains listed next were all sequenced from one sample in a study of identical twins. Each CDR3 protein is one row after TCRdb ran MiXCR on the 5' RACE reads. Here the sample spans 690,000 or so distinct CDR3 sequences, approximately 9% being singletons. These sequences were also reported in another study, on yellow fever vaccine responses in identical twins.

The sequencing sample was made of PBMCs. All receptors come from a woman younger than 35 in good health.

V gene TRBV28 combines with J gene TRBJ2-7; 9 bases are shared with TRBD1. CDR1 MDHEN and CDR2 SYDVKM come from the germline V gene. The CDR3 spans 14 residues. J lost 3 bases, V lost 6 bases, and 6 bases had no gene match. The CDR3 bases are TGTGCCAGCAGGGGACAGGGTAATGTCTACGAGCAGTACTTC. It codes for CASRGQGNVYEQYF.

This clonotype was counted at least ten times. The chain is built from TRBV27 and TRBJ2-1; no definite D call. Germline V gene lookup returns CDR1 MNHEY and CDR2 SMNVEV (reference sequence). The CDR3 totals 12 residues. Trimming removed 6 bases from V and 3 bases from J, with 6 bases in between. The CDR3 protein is CASSRFYNEQFF. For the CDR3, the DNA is TGTGCCAGCAGCCGATTCTACAATGAGCAGTTCTTC.

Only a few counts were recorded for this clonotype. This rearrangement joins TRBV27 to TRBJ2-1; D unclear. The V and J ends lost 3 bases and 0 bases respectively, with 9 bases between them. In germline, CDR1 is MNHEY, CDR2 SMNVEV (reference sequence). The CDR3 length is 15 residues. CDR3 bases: TGTGCCAGCAGTTTGATTCGGGCCTCCTACAATGAGCAGTTCTTC. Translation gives CASSLIRASYNEQFF.

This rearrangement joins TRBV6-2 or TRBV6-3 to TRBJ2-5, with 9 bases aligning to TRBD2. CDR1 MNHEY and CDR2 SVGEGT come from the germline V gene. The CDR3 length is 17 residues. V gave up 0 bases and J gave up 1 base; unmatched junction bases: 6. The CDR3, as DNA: TGTGCCAGCAGTTACTCGATGCTAGCGGGGATCCAAGAGACCCAGTACTTC. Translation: CASSYSMLAGIQETQYF.

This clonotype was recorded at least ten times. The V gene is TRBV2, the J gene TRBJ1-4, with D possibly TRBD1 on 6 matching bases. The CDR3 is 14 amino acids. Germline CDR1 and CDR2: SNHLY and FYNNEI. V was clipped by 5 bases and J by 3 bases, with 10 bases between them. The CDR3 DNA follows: TGTGCCAGCAGTAAACAGGGACCTAATGAAAAACTGTTTTTT. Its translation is CASSKQGPNEKLFF.

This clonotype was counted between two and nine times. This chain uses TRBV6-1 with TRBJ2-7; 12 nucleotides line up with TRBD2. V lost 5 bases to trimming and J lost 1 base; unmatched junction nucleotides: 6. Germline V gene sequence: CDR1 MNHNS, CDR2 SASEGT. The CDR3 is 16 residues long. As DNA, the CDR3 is TGTGCCAGCAGTCGAGCAGGGACTAGCGGGTCCTACGAGCAGTACTTC. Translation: CASSRAGTSGSYEQYF.

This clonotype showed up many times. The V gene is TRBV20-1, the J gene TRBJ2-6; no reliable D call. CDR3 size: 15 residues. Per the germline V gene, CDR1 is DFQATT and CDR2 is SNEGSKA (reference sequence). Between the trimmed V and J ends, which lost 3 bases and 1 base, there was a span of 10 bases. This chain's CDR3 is CSASEFGSGANVLTF. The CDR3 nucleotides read TGCAGTGCTAGTGAGTTTGGGTCTGGGGCCAACGTCCTGACTTTC.

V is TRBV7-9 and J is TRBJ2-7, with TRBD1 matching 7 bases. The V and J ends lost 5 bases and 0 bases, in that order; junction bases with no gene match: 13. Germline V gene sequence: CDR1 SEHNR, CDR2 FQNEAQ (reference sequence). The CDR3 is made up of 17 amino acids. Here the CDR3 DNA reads TGTGCCAGCAGCGCCCCACAGGGGCCCAGACCCTCCTACGAGCAGTACTTC. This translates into CASSAPQGPRPSYEQYF.

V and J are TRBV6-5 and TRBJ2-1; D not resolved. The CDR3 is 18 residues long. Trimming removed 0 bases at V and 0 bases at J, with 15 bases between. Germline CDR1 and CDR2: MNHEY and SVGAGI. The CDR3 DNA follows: TGTGCCAGCAGTTACTCGAGGTGGTCAGAGAGCTCCTACAATGAGCAGTTCTTC. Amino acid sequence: CASSYSRWSESSYNEQFF.

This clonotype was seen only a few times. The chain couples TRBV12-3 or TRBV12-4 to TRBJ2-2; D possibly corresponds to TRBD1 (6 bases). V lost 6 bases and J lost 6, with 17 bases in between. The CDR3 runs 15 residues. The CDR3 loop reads CASSRGGGESGELFF. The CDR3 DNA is TGTGCCAGCAGCCGGGGTGGGGGCGAATCCGGGGAGCTGTTTTTT.

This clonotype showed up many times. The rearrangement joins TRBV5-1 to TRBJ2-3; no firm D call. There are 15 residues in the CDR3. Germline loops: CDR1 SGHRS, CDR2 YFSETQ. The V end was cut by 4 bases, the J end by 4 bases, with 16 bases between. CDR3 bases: TGCGCCAGCAGCACAGCGAATACCGGGCCAGATACGCAGTATTTT. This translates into CASSTANTGPDTQYF.

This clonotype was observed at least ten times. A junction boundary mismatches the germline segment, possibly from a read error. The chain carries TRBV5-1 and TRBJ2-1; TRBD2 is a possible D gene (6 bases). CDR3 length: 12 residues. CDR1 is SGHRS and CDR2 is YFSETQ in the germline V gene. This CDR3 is CASTLGGNEQFF. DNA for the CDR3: TGCGCCAGCACCTTGGGGGGAAATGAGCAGTTCTTC.

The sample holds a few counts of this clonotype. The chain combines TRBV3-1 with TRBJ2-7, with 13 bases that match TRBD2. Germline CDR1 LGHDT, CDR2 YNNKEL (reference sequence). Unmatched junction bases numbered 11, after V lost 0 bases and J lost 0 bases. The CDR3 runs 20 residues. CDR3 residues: CASSQDGMGLAGKSSYEQYF. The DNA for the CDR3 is TGTGCCAGCAGCCAAGATGGGATGGGACTAGCGGGAAAGAGCTCCTACGAGCAGTACTTC.

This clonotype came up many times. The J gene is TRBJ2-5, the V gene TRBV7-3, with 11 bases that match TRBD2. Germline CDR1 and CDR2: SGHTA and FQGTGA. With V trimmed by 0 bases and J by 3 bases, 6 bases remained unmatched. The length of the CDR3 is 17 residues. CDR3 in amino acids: CASSLTGLAGQEETQYF. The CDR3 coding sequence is TGTGCCAGCAGCTTAACCGGACTAGCGGGTCAGGAAGAGACCCAGTACTTC.